This T cell receptor beta chain was identified during a study of T cell clonality in common variable immunodeficiency. Whole-study findings and limits: Reportedly, TCR beta sequences from common variable immunodeficiency showed fewer deletions and N-nucleotide insertions. CVID subjects showed higher TCRbeta clonality than healthy controls.

Ten or more counts support this clone. Its antigen remains unknown. The CDR3 end falls 3 residues outside the read, so it is completed with the germline J gene. The V segment lost 7 bases and the J segment 1 base; nucleotides outside the gene matches: 7. The CDR3 runs to 13 residues. Germline V lookup: CDR1 DFQATT, CDR2 SNEGSKA (reference sequence). The repertoire was sequenced with immunoSEQ multiplex PCR; TCRdb's copy has only in-frame clones and lacks some. The sample has 80,000 or so clones, none seen only once. This TCR came from a person between 18 and 69 years old in good health. This chain joins TRBV20-1 and TRBJ2-7, with 7 bases fitting TRBD1. The sample was peripheral blood mononuclear cells. CDR3 in amino acids: CSVPGTASYEQYF. CDR3 DNA, as far as it was read: TGCAGTGTACCCGGGACAGCATCCTACGAG.